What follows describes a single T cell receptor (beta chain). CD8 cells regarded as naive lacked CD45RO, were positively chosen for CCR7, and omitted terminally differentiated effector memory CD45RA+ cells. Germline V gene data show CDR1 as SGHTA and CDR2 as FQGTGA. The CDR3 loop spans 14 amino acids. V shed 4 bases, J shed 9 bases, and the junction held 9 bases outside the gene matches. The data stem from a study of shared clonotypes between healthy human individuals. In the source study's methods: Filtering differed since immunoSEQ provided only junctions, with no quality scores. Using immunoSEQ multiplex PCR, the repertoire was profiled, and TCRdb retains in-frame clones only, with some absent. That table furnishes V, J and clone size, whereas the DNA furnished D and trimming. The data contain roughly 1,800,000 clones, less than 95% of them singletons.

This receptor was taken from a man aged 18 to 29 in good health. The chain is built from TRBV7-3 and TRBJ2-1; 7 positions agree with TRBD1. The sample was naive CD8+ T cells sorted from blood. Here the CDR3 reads CASSSLPGQSEQFF. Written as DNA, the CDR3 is TGTGCCAGCAGCTCATTACCGGGACAGAGTGAGCAGTTCTTC.